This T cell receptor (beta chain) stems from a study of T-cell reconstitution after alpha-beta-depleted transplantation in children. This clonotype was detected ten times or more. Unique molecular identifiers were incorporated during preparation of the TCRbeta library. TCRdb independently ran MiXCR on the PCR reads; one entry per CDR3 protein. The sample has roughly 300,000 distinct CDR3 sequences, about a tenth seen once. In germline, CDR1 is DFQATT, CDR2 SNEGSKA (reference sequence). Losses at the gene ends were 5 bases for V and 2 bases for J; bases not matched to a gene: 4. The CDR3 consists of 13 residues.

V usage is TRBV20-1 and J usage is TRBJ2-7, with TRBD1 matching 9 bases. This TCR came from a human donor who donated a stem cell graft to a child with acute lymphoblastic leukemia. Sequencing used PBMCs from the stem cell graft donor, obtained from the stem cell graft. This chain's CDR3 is CSARRTGAYEQYF. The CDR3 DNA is TGCAGTGCTCGGCGGACAGGGGCCTACGAGCAGTACTTC.